Presented here are 20 T cell receptor beta chains from one specimen sequenced in a study of cytomegalovirus exposure and HLA in healthy donors (dated by TCRdb to between 2016 and 2019). Libraries were constructed by the immunoSEQ multiplex PCR assay. A mixture of 60 forward primers for TCR Vbeta segments and 13 reverse primers for TCR Jbeta segments was used in the multiplex PCR. TCRdb took this table from immuneACCESS and kept in-frame rearrangements with V and J called. Such tables lack part of the clones; where checked against another copy, unresolved V genes explain under half of the gap, and the rest is unexplained. In this sample the table shows over 150,000 clones, 82% of which occur a single time. The ten largest clonotypes hold roughly 1.6% of the sample. Sequenced sample: PBMCs. The source is a girl aged 10-17 years in good health and CMV-seropositive.

J is TRBJ2-2 and V is TRBV10-1; D perhaps matches TRBD2 (5 bases). Germline V gives CDR1 WNHNN, CDR2 SYGVQD (reference sequence). The germline V and J ends were trimmed by 4 bases and 6 bases, with 12 bases remaining between them. This CDR3 spans 14 amino acids. CDR3 DNA: TGCGCCAGCAGTGTGAAGAGGGTATCCGGGGAGCTGTTTTTT. Translating it yields CASSVKRVSGELFF.

The V call is TRBV5-1, the J call TRBJ2-3; 9 nucleotides agree with TRBD2. This CDR3 is built from 15 residues. Germline CDR1 SGHRS, CDR2 YFSETQ. Trimming cost V 0 bases and J 5 bases; bases outside gene matches: 4. The CDR3 nucleotides are TGCGCCAGCAGCTTGGTGCTAGCGGGACAAGATACGCAGTATTTT. This sequence encodes CASSLVLAGQDTQYF.

The chain carries TRBV7-2 and TRBJ2-5, with TRBD2 matching 11 bases. The length of the CDR3 is 15 residues. V lost 2 bases, J lost 4 bases, and 3 bases stayed unmatched. Germline V gene lookup returns CDR1 SGHTA and CDR2 FQGNSA. As DNA, the CDR3 is TGTGCCAGCAGCTTATTTAGCGGGGGGGCAGAGACCCAGTACTTC. The encoded protein is CASSLFSGGAETQYF.

The V call is TRBV7-8, the J call TRBJ1-2; 9 bases align to TRBD1. The CDR3 is made up of 16 amino acids. Losses at the gene ends were 4 bases for V and 6 bases for J; bases not matched to a gene: 12. In germline, CDR1 is SGHVS, CDR2 FQNEAQ. The CDR3 is CASSSLRVGTGNGYTF. The CDR3 DNA reads TGTGCCAGCAGCTCTCTTAGGGTGGGGACAGGGAATGGCTACACCTTC.

This clone showed up just once. The chain carries TRBV28 and TRBJ2-7; possible D gene TRBD1, 5 bases. Trimming left V 6 bases short and J 0 bases short, with 9 bases between. CDR1 and CDR2 from the germline V gene are MDHEN and SYDVKM. There are 13 residues in the CDR3. In DNA form, the CDR3 reads TGTGCCAGCAGAATAGACAGCTCCTACGAGCAGTACTTC. This codes for CASRIDSSYEQYF.

This clone appeared a single time. The chain combines TRBV5-1 with TRBJ2-4, with D tentatively TRBD2 (5 bases). V was trimmed by 4 bases and J by 2 bases, leaving 16 bases between them. CDR1 and CDR2 from the germline V gene are SGHRS and YFSETQ. This CDR3 comprises 16 residues. CDR3 sequence (DNA): TGCGCCAGCAGCGACGCGGGTGTGGGTACCAAAAACATTCAGTACTTC. This codes for CASSDAGVGTKNIQYF. The entire variable domain, with the rest obtained from reference TRBV5-1 and TRBJ2-4, is as follows: KAGVTQTPRYLIKTRGQQVTLSCSPISGHRSVSWYQQTPGQGLQFLFEYFSETQRNKGNFPGRFSGRQFSNSRSEMNVSTLELGDSALYLCASSDAGVGTKNIQYFGAGTRLSVL.

This chain joins TRBV10-3 and TRBJ2-1; 8 bases are shared with TRBD2. Germline CDR1 and CDR2: ENHRY and SYGVKD. With 3 bases clipped from V and 1 base from J, the junction kept 5 bases outside the gene matches. The CDR3 is 16 residues long. The DNA of the CDR3 is TGTGCCATCAGTGACGAGACTAGCGTTTCCTACAATGAGCAGTTCTTC. As protein: CAISDETSVSYNEQFF.

The chain recombines TRBV5-1 with TRBJ2-7, with a tentative D call TRBD2 (5 bases). The V gene lost 5 bases and the J gene lost 2 bases, with 14 bases spanning the gap. The CDR3 has 14 amino acids. Germline V gene sequence: CDR1 SGHRS, CDR2 YFSETQ. The CDR3 spells CASSLKAEAYEQYF. The CDR3 nucleotides read TGCGCCAGCAGTCTGAAAGCGGAGGCCTACGAGCAGTACTTC.

The chain employs TRBV7-9 and TRBJ1-3; no definite D call. The CDR3 extends over 15 amino acids. Trimming took off 2 bases at V and 0 bases at J, with 8 bases between the two ends. Germline V gives CDR1 SEHNR, CDR2 FQNEAQ (reference sequence). CDR3 nucleotide sequence: TGTGCCAGCAGCTTACTAGTGAGCTCTGGAAACACCATATATTTT. This sequence encodes CASSLLVSSGNTIYF.

V gene TRBV15 combines with J gene TRBJ2-5, with 7 bases identical to TRBD1. The CDR3 sequence is 13 residues long. After removal of 4 bases from V and 5 bases from J, the junction contained 4 bases not matched to a gene. Germline V CDR1 and CDR2: LNHNV, YYDKDF (reference sequence). This CDR3 reads CATSKGAAETQYF. DNA of the CDR3: TGTGCCACCAGCAAGGGGGCGGCCGAGACCCAGTACTTC.

The count of this clone is one. The chain links TRBV5-1 to TRBJ1-1; the match to TRBD1 covers 9 bases. This CDR3 region has 16 residues. CDR1 and CDR2 (germline): SGHRS, YFSETQ. V lost 2 bases, J lost 1 base, and 6 bases stayed unmatched. CDR3 nucleotides: TGCGCCAGCAGCTTAAGACAGGGGGGAACGAACACTGAAGCTTTCTTT. It codes for CASSLRQGGTNTEAFF.

The rearrangement links TRBV5-6 to TRBJ2-1, with unresolved D. This CDR3 is 14 amino acids long. From germline, CDR1 is SGHDT and CDR2 YYEEEE. The V and J ends lost 4 bases and 7 bases respectively, with 15 bases between them. In DNA form, the CDR3 reads TGTGCCAGCAGCCCGGCCGGCACTACAAATGAGCAGTTCTTC. Its translation is CASSPAGTTNEQFF.

The rearrangement links TRBV7-3 to TRBJ2-3, with a possible D match to TRBD1 (6 bases). With 3 bases removed from V and 4 bases from J, the gap between germline ends came to 11 bases. In germline, CDR1 is SGHTA, CDR2 FQGTGA. There are 14 residues in the CDR3. The CDR3 bases are TGTGCCAGCAGCTTTAGGGGGTCCGCAGATACGCAGTATTTT. Protein: CASSFRGSADTQYF.

The V call is TRBV6-6, the J call TRBJ1-1, with 12 bases fitting TRBD1. This CDR3 is 15 amino acids long. V trimming: 6 bases; J trimming: 6 bases; junction bases outside the gene matches: 8. Germline-derived CDR1 and CDR2 are MNHNY and SVGAGI (reference sequence). CDR3 bases: TGTGCCAGCAGGGCCGGGGACAGGGGGCTCTCTGAAGCTTTCTTT. It encodes CASRAGDRGLSEAFF.

The chain couples TRBV2 to TRBJ2-3; TRBD1 matches at 7 bases. The J segment lost 0 bases and the V segment lost 8 bases, leaving 5 bases of the junction unmatched. The CDR3 covers 14 residues. Germline loops: CDR1 SNHLY, CDR2 FYNNEI. The CDR3 sequence is CASVRQGSTDTQYF. The CDR3 nucleotides read TGTGCCAGCGTTCGACAGGGTAGCACAGATACGCAGTATTTT.

The chain is built from TRBV29-1 and TRBJ1-2; the match to TRBD1 covers 7 bases. The germline gives CDR1 SQVTM, CDR2 ANQGSEA. The CDR3 extends over 12 amino acids. V was pared by 7 bases and J by 3 bases, with 5 bases of the junction left unmatched. Here the CDR3 DNA reads TGCAGCGCCGAAACAGGGGACTATGGCTACACCTTC. Translated: CSAETGDYGYTF. The variable domain in full, completed from reference TRBV29-1 and TRBJ1-2, reads SAVISQKPSRDICQRGTSLTIQCQVDSQVTMMFWYRQQPGQSLTLIATANQGSEATYESGFVIDKFPISRPNLTFSTLTVSNMSPEDSSIYLCSAETGDYGYTFGSGTRLTVV.

Only a few counts were recorded for this clone. This chain joins TRBV2 and TRBJ1-5, with 9 bases matching TRBD1. There are 17 residues in the CDR3. The J segment lost 1 base and the V segment lost 4 bases, leaving 8 bases of the junction unmatched. Germline V gene data show CDR1 as SNHLY and CDR2 as FYNNEI. The CDR3 coding sequence is TGTGCCAGCAGTGGGGACAGGGATCTTCTGAGCAATCAGCCCCAGCATTTT. Protein product: CASSGDRDLLSNQPQHF.

This sequence joins TRBV28 and TRBJ1-2, with TRBD1 as a possible D gene (5 bases). The CDR3 length is 13 residues. The V end was cut by 3 bases, the J end by 8 bases, with 13 bases between. Germline V gives CDR1 MDHEN, CDR2 SYDVKM. The DNA for the CDR3 is TGTGCCAGCAGTTTCGGCAGGGATGGAGGCTACACCTTC. Protein: CASSFGRDGGYTF.

This clone was observed a single time. V is TRBV2 and J is TRBJ1-5; D unresolved. V was shortened by 0 bases and J by 7 bases, with 7 bases between the two germline ends. Germline-derived CDR1 and CDR2 are SNHLY and FYNNEI. There are 13 residues in the CDR3. The DNA for the CDR3 is TGTGCCAGCAGTGAAGCGATCGGGCAGCCCCAGCATTTT. Protein product: CASSEAIGQPQHF.

This sequence joins TRBV7-9 and TRBJ2-1, with D maybe TRBD2 (6 bases). Germline values: CDR1 SEHNR, CDR2 FQNEAQ (reference sequence). The CDR3 totals 19 residues. V lost 5 bases and J lost 3, with 26 bases in between. The CDR3 coding sequence is TGTGCCAGCAGCCTTCCCGGGGTAGCGGAGTTAACGGACTACAATGAGCAGTTCTTC. Residues: CASSLPGVAELTDYNEQFF.